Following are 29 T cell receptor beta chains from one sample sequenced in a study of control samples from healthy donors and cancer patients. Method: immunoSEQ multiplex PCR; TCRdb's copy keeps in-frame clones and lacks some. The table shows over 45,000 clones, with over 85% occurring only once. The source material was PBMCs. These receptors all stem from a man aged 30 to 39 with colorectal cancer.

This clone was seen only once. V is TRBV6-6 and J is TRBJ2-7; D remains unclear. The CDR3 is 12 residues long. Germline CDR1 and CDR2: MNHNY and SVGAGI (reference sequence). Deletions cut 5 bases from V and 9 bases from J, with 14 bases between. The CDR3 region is CASSPTDLTQYV. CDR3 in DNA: TGTGCCAGCAGTCCAACGGACCTCACGCAGTACGTC.

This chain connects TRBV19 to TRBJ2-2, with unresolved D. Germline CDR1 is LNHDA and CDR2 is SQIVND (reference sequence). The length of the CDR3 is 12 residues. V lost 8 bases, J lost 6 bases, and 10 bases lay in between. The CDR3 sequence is CASFAGAGELFF. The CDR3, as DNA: TGTGCCAGTTTCGCAGGAGCCGGGGAGCTGTTTTTT.

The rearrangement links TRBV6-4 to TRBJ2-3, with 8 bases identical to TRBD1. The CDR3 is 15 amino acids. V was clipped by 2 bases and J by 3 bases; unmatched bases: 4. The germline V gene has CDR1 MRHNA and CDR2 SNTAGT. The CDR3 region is CASSDGQGATDTQYF. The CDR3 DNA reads TGTGCCAGCAGTGACGGGCAGGGGGCAACAGATACGCAGTATTTT.

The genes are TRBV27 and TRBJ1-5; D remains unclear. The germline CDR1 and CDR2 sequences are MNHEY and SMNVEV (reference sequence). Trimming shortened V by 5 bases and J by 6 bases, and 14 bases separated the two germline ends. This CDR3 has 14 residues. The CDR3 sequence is CASSPYSSGQPQHF. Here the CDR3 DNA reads TGTGCCAGCAGTCCATACAGTTCAGGTCAGCCCCAGCATTTT.

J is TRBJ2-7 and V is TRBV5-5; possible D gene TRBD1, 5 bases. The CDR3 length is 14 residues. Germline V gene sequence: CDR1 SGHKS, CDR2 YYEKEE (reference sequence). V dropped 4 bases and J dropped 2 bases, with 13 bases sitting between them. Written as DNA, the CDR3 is TGTGCCAGCAGCCCAGGGTTAGGCCCCTACGAGCAGTACTTC. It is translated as CASSPGLGPYEQYF.

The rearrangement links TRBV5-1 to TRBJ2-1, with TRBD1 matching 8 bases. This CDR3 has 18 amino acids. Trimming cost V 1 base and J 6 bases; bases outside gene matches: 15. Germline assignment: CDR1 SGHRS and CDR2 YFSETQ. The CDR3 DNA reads TGCGCCAGCAGCTTGACAGGGGGGTTGGCAGCGGTCGGCAATGAGCAGTTCTTC. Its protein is CASSLTGGLAAVGNEQFF.

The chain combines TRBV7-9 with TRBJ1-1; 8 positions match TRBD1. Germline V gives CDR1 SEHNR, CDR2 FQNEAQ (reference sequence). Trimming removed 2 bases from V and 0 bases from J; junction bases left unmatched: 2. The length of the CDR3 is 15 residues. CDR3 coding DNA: TGTGCCAGCAGCTTATGGGACAGGATGAACACTGAAGCTTTCTTT. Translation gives CASSLWDRMNTEAFF.

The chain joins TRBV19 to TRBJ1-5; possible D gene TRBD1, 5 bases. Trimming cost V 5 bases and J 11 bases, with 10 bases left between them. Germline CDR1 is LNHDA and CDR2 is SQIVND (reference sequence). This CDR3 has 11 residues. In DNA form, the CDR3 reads TGTGCCAGTAGTTTCCGACAGACCCAGCATTTT. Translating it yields CASSFRQTQHF.

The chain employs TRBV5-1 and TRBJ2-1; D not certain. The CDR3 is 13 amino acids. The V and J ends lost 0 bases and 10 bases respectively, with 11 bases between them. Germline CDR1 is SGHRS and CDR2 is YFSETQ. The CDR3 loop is CASSLAEGIEQFF. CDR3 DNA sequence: TGCGCCAGCAGCTTGGCGGAAGGGATCGAGCAGTTCTTC.

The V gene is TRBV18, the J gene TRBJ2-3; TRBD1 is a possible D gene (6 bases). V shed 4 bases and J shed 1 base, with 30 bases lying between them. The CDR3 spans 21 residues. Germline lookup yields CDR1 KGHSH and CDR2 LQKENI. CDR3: CASSLLTDSSGSRIGTDTQYF. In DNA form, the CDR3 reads TGTGCCAGCTCACTACTGACGGACAGCAGCGGATCGCGGATCGGCACAGATACGCAGTATTTT.

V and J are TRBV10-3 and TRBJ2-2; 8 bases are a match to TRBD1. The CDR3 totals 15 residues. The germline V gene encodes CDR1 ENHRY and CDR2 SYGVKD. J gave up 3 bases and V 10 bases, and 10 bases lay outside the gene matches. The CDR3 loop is CATIQGARDTGELFF. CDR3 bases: TGTGCCACGATCCAGGGGGCGAGGGACACCGGGGAGCTGTTTTTT.

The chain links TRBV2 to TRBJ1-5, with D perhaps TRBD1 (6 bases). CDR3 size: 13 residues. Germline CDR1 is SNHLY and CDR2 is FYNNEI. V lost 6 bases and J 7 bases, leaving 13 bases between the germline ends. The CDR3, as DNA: TGTGCCAGCAGCCCCTCAGGGGTCCAGCCCCAGCATTTT. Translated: CASSPSGVQPQHF.

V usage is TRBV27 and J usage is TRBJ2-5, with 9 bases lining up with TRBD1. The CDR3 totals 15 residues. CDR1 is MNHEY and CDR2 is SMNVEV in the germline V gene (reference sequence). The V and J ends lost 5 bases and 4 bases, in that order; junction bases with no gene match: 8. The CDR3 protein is CASSPRTGEGETQYF. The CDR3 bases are TGTGCCAGCAGTCCTAGGACAGGGGAGGGAGAGACCCAGTACTTC.

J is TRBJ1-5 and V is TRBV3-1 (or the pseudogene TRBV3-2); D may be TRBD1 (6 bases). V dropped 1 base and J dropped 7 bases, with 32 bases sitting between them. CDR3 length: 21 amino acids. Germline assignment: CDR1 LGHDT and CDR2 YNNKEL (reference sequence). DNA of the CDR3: TGTGCCAGCAGCCAAGTACGCATACCACCTCACAGGGTGGGGATAAGGCAGCCCCAGCATTTT. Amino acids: CASSQVRIPPHRVGIRQPQHF.

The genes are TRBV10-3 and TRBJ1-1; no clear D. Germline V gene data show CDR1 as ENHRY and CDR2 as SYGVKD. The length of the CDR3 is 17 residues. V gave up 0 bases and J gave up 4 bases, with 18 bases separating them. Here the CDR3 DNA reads TGTGCCATCAGTGAGTCGACACCGGATCCTTTGACCACTGAAGCTTTCTTT. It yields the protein CAISESTPDPLTTEAFF.

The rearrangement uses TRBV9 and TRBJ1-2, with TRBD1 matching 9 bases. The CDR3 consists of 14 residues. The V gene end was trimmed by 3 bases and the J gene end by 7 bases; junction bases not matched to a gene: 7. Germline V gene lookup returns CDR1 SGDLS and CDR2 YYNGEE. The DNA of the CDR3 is TGTGCCAGCAGCGCCCGGACAGGGGTATTTGGCTACACCTTC. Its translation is CASSARTGVFGYTF.

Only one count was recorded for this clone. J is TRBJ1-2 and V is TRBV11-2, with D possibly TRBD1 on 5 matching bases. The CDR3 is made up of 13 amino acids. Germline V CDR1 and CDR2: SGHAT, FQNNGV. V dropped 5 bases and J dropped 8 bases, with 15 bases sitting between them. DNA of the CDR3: TGTGCCAGCAGCCGCGCCCAAGGGGTAGGCTACACCTTC. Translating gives CASSRAQGVGYTF.

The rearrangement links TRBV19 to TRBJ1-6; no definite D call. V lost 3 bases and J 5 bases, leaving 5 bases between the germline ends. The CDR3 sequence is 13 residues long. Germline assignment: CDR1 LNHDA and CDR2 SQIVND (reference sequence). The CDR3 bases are TGTGCCAGTAGTATCGGAAATAATTCACCCCTCCACTTT. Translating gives CASSIGNNSPLHF. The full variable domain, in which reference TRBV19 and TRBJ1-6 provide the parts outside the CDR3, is DGGITQSPKYLFRKEGQNVTLSCEQNLNHDAMYWYRQDPGQGLRLIYYSQIVNDFQKGDIAEGYSVSREKKESFPLTVTSAQKNPTAFYLCASSIGNNSPLHFGNGTRLTVT.

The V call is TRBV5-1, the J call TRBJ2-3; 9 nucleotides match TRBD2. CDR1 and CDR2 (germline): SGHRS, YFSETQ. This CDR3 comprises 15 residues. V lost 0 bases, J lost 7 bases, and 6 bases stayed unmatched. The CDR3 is CASSLGLAGSNTQYF. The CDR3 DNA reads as TGCGCCAGCAGCTTGGGTCTAGCGGGGAGCAATACGCAGTATTTT.

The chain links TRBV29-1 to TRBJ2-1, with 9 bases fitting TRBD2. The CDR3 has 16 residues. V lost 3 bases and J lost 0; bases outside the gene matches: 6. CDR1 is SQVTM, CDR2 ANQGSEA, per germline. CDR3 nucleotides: TGCAGCGTTGAGGGACTAGCCCTAACCTCCTACAATGAGCAGTTCTTC. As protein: CSVEGLALTSYNEQFF.

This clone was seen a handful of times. The CDR3 DNA is TGTGCCAGCAGCAAGGACGGGACCTACGAGCAGTACGTC. Translated, it gives CASSKDGTYEQYV. This chain connects TRBV5-4 to TRBJ2-7; D is possibly TRBD2 (5 bases). Per germline, CDR1 SGHNT and CDR2 YYREEE (reference sequence). Trimming cost V 4 bases and J 2 bases, with 10 bases left between them. The CDR3 sequence is 13 residues long.

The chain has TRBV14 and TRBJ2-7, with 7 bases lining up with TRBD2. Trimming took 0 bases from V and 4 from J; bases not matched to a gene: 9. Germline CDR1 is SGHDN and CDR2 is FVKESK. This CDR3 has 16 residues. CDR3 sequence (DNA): TGTGCCAGCAGCCAAGATCCAGCGGGGAGACTTTACGAGCAGTACGTC. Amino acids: CASSQDPAGRLYEQYV.

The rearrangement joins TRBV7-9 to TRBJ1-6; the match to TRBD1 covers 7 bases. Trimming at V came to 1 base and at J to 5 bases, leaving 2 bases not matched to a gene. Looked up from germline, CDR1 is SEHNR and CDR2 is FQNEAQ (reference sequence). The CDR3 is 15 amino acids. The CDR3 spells CASSLETGNNSPLHF. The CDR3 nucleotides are TGTGCCAGCAGCTTAGAGACAGGGAATAATTCACCCCTCCACTTT.

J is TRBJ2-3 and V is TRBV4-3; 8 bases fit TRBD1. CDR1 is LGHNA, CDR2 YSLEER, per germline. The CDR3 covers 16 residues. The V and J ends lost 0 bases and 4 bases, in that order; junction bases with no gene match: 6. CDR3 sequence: CASSQDLGQGPDTQYF. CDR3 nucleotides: TGCGCCAGCAGCCAAGATTTAGGACAGGGTCCAGATACGCAGTATTTT.

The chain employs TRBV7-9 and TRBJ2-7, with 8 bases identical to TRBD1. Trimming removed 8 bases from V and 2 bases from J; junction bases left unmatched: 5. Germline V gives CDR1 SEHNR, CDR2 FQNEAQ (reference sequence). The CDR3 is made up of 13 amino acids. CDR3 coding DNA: TGTGCCAGCGGTGGGACAGGACCCTACGAGCAGTACTTC. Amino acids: CASGGTGPYEQYF.

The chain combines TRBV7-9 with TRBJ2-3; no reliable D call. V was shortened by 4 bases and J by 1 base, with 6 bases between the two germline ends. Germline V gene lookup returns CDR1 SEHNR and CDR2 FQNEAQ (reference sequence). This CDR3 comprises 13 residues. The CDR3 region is CASSSTGTDTQYF. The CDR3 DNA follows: TGTGCCAGCAGCTCGACCGGCACAGATACGCAGTATTTT.

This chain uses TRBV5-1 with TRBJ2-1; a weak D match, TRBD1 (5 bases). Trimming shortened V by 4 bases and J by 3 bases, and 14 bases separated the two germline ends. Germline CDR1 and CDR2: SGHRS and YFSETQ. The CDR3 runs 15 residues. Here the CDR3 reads CASSQGHLGYNEQFF. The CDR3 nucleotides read TGCGCCAGCAGCCAGGGTCACCTCGGCTACAATGAGCAGTTCTTC.

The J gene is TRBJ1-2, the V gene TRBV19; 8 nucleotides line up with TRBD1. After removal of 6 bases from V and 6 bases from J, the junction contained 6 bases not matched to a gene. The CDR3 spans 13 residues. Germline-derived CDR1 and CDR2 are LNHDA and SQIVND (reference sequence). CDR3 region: CASSDLTGDGYTF. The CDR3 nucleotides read TGTGCCAGTAGCGACCTGACAGGGGATGGCTACACCTTC.

The CDR3 coding sequence is TGTGCCAGCAGCTCAGCCCGAGAGAATTCACCCCTCCACTTT. It translates to CASSSARENSPLHF. The J gene is TRBJ1-6, the V gene TRBV6-2 or TRBV6-3; D call uncertain. The V gene lost 6 bases and the J gene lost 7 bases, with 13 bases spanning the gap. The CDR3 totals 14 residues. Germline CDR1 is MNHEY and CDR2 is SVGEGT.